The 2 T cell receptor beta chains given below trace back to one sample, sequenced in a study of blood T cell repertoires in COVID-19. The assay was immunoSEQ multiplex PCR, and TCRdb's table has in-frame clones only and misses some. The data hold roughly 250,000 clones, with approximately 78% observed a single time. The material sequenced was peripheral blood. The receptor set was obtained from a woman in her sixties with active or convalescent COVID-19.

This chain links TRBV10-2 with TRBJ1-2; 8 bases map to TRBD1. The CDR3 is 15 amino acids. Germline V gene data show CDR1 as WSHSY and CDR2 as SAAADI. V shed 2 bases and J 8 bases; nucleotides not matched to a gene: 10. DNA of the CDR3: TGCGCCAGCAGTGAGCCGTGGACAGGGCAGAGCGGCTACACCTTC. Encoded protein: CASSEPWTGQSGYTF.

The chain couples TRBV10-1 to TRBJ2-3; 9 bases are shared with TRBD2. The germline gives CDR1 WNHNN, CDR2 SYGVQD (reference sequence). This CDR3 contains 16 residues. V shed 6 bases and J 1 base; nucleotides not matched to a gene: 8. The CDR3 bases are TGCGCCAGCAGGAATATAGCGGGGGCTCGCACAGATACGCAGTATTTT. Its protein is CASRNIAGARTDTQYF.